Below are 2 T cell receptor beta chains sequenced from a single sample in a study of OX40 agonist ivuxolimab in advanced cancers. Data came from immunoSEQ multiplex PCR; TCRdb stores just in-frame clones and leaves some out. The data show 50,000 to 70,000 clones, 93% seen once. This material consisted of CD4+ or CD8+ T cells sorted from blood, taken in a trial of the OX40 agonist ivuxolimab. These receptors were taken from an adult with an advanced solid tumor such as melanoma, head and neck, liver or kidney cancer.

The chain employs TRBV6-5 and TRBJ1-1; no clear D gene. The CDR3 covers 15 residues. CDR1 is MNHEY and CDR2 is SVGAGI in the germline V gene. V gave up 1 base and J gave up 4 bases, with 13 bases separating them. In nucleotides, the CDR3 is TGTGCCAGCAGTTACTATCGGGAAACCGTCACTGAAGCTTTCTTT. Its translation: CASSYYRETVTEAFF.

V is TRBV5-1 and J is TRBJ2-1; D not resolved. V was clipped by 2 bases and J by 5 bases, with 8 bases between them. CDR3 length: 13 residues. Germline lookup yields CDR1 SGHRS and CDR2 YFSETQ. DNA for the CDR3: TGCGCCAGCAGCTTCCGGATCAACAATGAGCAGTTCTTC. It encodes CASSFRINNEQFF.